Shown below are 31 T cell receptor beta chains from a single sample sequenced in a study of human T cells and chemical hapten exposure. A single record per CDR3 protein comes from TCRdb applying MiXCR to the RACE reads. The table records 40,000 or so distinct CDR3 sequences, approximately 12% of them present only once. Time point described: patch test 3, about 24 weeks after DPC sensitization. Treatment in this sample: therapeutic diphenylcyclopropenone sensitization with weekly scalp DPC. Total RNA extraction was carried out from unfractionated whole blood. Sequenced here: whole blood, sampled in connection with sensitization to the hapten diphenylcyclopropenone (DPC). Receptors were obtained from a woman aged 40 to 55 with alopecia areata. Some clones in this sample may be carry-over from other donors' samples.

This clonotype showed up many times. The chain links TRBV21-1 to TRBJ2-2; the DNA was not used to check the table's D call, TRBD1. TRBV21-1 is a listed pseudogene. The length of the CDR3 is 16 residues. The CDR3 nucleotides read TGTGCCAGCAGCAAAGTTGGGGACCCGAACACCGGGGAGCTGTTTTTT. Residues: CASSKVGDPNTGELFF.

This clonotype has more than one count but fewer than ten. The gene calls are TRBV29-1 and TRBJ2-3; 13 bases map to TRBD2. This CDR3 has 14 residues. Looked up from germline, CDR1 is SQVTM and CDR2 is ANQGSEA. The trim removed 7 bases at V and 6 bases at J, leaving 7 bases unmatched. In nucleotides, the CDR3 is TGCAGCGCGATAGGACTAGCGGGAGCCGATACGCAGTATTTT. Protein: CSAIGLAGADTQYF.

The chain is built from TRBV20-1 and TRBJ1-5; D unclear. Trimming shortened V by 3 bases and J by 2 bases, and 14 bases separated the two germline ends. CDR3 size: 15 residues. Germline lookup yields CDR1 DFQATT and CDR2 SNEGSKA (reference sequence). CDR3 sequence: CSASPGIRGNQPQHF. The CDR3 bases are TGCAGTGCTAGTCCGGGAATAAGGGGCAATCAGCCCCAGCATTTT.

This rearrangement joins TRBV28 to TRBJ1-2, with D tentatively TRBD1 (6 bases). The CDR3 is 17 residues long. CDR1 is MDHEN and CDR2 is SYDVKM in the germline V gene. V gave up 5 bases and J gave up 2 bases, with 21 bases separating them. CDR3 in DNA: TGTGCCAGCAGTCCTTATTGGGGGCAGATCGGGAACTATGGCTACACCTTC. It yields the protein CASSPYWGQIGNYGYTF.

The genes are TRBV7-9 and TRBJ2-7, with D possibly being TRBD1 (6 bases). Germline V gene data show CDR1 as SEHNR and CDR2 as FQNEAQ (reference sequence). Trimming took off 1 base at V and 1 base at J, with 11 bases between the two ends. The CDR3 length is 15 residues. For the CDR3, the DNA is TGTGCCAGCAGCTTAGGGCCCCAGGGGTCCTACGAGCAGTACTTC. Protein product: CASSLGPQGSYEQYF.

This chain uses TRBV20-1 with TRBJ1-1; TRBD1 is a possible D gene (5 bases). The CDR3 is 13 residues long. Germline V gene sequence: CDR1 DFQATT, CDR2 SNEGSKA (reference sequence). V was clipped by 2 bases and J by 7 bases, with 14 bases between them. The CDR3 region is CSARTTPDSEAFF. As DNA, the CDR3 is TGCAGTGCTAGAACCACCCCAGACAGTGAAGCTTTCTTT.

This clonotype was observed many times. The chain carries TRBV4-3 and TRBJ1-3; D is uncertain. Trimming shortened V by 0 bases and J by 0 bases, and 3 bases separated the two germline ends. CDR3 length: 14 residues. Germline CDR1 LGHNA, CDR2 YSLEER. CDR3 nucleotides: TGCGCCAGCAGCCAAGACCTCTCTGGAAACACCATATATTTT. Translated: CASSQDLSGNTIYF.

This clonotype appeared a few times. The chain has TRBV9 and TRBJ1-2; tentatively, D is TRBD1 (6 bases). With 6 bases removed from V and 2 bases from J, the gap between germline ends came to 20 bases. CDR1 and CDR2 from the germline V gene are SGDLS and YYNGEE. This CDR3 is built from 16 residues. The CDR3 nucleotides are TGTGCCAGCACCCGCAATTTAGTGACAGGCAACTATGGCTACACCTTC. It yields the protein CASTRNLVTGNYGYTF.

This clonotype showed up many times. The V call is TRBV6-2 or TRBV6-3, the J call TRBJ1-5; D is unresolved. Germline CDR1 is MNHEY and CDR2 is SVGEGT. CDR3 length equals 16 residues. Trimming removed 0 bases from V and 0 bases from J, with 9 bases in between. The CDR3 loop is CASSYSGLISNQPQHF. DNA for the CDR3: TGTGCCAGCAGTTACTCGGGTCTCATTAGCAATCAGCCCCAGCATTTT.

Concerning this clonotype itself: A read error is possible here, since a much larger clone lies one base away. The chain links TRBV27 to TRBJ2-1; TRBD2 matches at 13 bases. The V gene's germline CDR1 is MNHEY and CDR2 SMNVEV (reference sequence). CDR3 size: 17 residues. CDR3 amino acids: CVSSPLTSGGSENEQFF. Here the CDR3 DNA reads TGTGTCAGCAGTCCCCTGACTAGCGGGGGGTCTGAGAATGAGCAGTTCTTC.

This rearrangement joins TRBV5-6 to TRBJ1-2, with D perhaps matching TRBD1 (5 bases). The V and J ends lost 4 bases and 0 bases respectively, with 13 bases between them. The germline CDR1 and CDR2 sequences are SGHDT and YYEEEE. This CDR3 comprises 15 residues. CDR3 sequence (DNA): TGTGCCAGCAGCGACCTACAGGCGACTAACTATGGCTACACCTTC. Protein sequence: CASSDLQATNYGYTF.

Concerning this clonotype itself: A much larger clone differs by one base, so this may be a read error. The chain is built from TRBV20-1 and TRBJ2-7, with 8 bases identical to TRBD1. Germline V gene data show CDR1 as DFQATT and CDR2 as SNEGSKA (reference sequence). The length of the CDR3 is 15 residues. The trim removed 3 bases at V and 4 bases at J, leaving 11 bases unmatched. The CDR3 spells CSASDLGRGLYEQYF. Here the CDR3 DNA reads TGCAGTGCTAGTGATCTCGGCAGGGGGCTGTACGAGCAGTACTTC.

This clonotype was counted between two and nine times. V is TRBV12-3 or TRBV12-4 and J is TRBJ2-7; D not certain. V was trimmed by 6 bases and J by 0 bases, leaving 9 bases between them. CDR3 length: 13 residues. CDR3 region: CASRPGRSYEQYF. As DNA, the CDR3 is TGTGCCAGCAGACCGGGCCGCTCCTACGAGCAGTACTTC.

This clonotype has a handful of counts. The rearrangement joins TRBV7-2 to TRBJ2-3; D not certain. CDR3 size: 13 residues. Germline CDR1 SGHTA, CDR2 FQGNSA. The V end lost 1 base, the J end lost 4 bases, and 6 bases lay between the germline ends. This chain's CDR3 is CASSLGIPDTQYF. The CDR3 DNA sequence: TGTGCCAGCAGCTTAGGAATACCAGATACGCAGTATTTT.

The table lists this clonotype with a few counts. This chain joins TRBV20-1 and TRBJ2-3; 9 nucleotides agree with TRBD2. V lost 7 bases, J lost 4 bases, and 21 bases stayed unmatched. CDR3 length equals 18 residues. CDR1 is DFQATT and CDR2 is SNEGSKA in the germline V gene (reference sequence). DNA for the CDR3: TGCAGTGTAGGGGGTCCCGGAAGCGGGAGGCGCGTGGCAGATACGCAGTATTTT. Translated: CSVGGPGSGRRVADTQYF.

The chain carries TRBV28 and TRBJ1-5; D gene ambiguous. V dropped 7 bases and J dropped 7 bases, with 11 bases sitting between them. The CDR3 has 12 residues. CDR1 MDHEN and CDR2 SYDVKM come from the germline V gene. In DNA, the CDR3 is TGTGCCAGCACCCTGGGAGGGCAGCCCCAGCATTTT. This sequence encodes CASTLGGQPQHF.

This clonotype appeared many times. The chain recombines TRBV11-2 with TRBJ2-3; D remains ambiguous. This CDR3 comprises 17 residues. CDR1 and CDR2 from the germline V gene are SGHAT and FQNNGV. Between the trimmed V and J ends, which lost 1 base and 0 bases, there was a span of 14 bases. CDR3 DNA sequence: TGTGCCAGCAGCTTAGGGGCCCTTTGGGGTAGCACAGATACGCAGTATTTT. It yields the protein CASSLGALWGSTDTQYF.

This clonotype has only a few counts. The chain uses TRBV28 and TRBJ1-1, with TRBD1 as a possible D gene (5 bases). The V gene's germline CDR1 is MDHEN and CDR2 SYDVKM. The ends were cut back, 4 bases at V and 2 bases at J, with 11 bases in the middle. The CDR3 has 14 amino acids. The chain's CDR3 is CASSSHGTNTEAFF. The CDR3 DNA follows: TGTGCCAGCAGTTCCCACGGGACCAACACTGAAGCTTTCTTT.

By sample share, this clonotype is medium-sized. The chain employs TRBV29-1 and TRBJ2-2; perhaps TRBD2 as D (5 bases). In germline, CDR1 is SQVTM, CDR2 ANQGSEA. V lost 4 bases to trimming and J lost 6 bases, with 12 bases between them. The CDR3 is made up of 13 amino acids. The CDR3 nucleotides are TGCAGCGTTGCAACGCCCGGGGCCGGGGAGCTGTTTTTT. Encoded protein: CSVATPGAGELFF.

This clonotype was picked up many times. The chain uses TRBV24-1 and TRBJ2-2; D may be TRBD2 (7 bases). Trimming removed 4 bases at V and 5 bases at J, with 16 bases between. CDR1 is KGHDR, CDR2 SFDVKD, per germline. The CDR3 has 16 residues. CDR3 bases: TGTGCCACCAGTGACGCTTCGGGGGGCGAGACCGGGGAGCTGTTTTTT. It yields the protein CATSDASGGETGELFF.

The V and J genes are TRBV2 and TRBJ1-3; no clear D. Germline-derived CDR1 and CDR2 are SNHLY and FYNNEI. The V and J ends lost 7 bases and 2 bases respectively, with 12 bases between them. The CDR3 length is 14 residues. For the CDR3, the DNA is TGTGCCAGCACTGGCGGGTCGGCTGGAAACACCATATATTTT. It encodes CASTGGSAGNTIYF.

This clonotype was seen many times. The chain couples TRBV21-1 to TRBJ2-7. TRBV21-1 is a listed pseudogene. The CDR3 loop spans 10 amino acids. The CDR3 DNA sequence: TGTGCCAGCCCTGGGCACGAGCAGTACTTC. It encodes CASPGHEQYF.

The sample holds many counts of this clonotype. The chain employs TRBV6-5 and TRBJ1-5; the D is unclear. CDR1 and CDR2 (germline): MNHEY, SVGAGI. Between the trimmed V and J ends, which lost 2 bases and 3 bases, there was a span of 5 bases. The CDR3 extends over 13 amino acids. CDR3 coding DNA: TGTGCCAGCAGTTACGGCTACAATCAGCCCCAGCATTTT. Protein product: CASSYGYNQPQHF.

This clonotype was detected ten times or more. The gene calls are TRBV20-1 and TRBJ1-5; D is undetermined. Looked up from germline, CDR1 is DFQATT and CDR2 is SNEGSKA (reference sequence). The V gene lost 6 bases and the J gene lost 0 bases, with 9 bases spanning the gap. The CDR3 spans 13 residues. CDR3 sequence: CSAIGNSNQPQHF. As DNA, the CDR3 is TGCAGTGCAATCGGGAATAGCAATCAGCCCCAGCATTTT.

The table lists this clonotype with a few counts. This chain links TRBV7-3 with TRBJ2-7; D unresolved. The CDR3 extends over 13 amino acids. Germline CDR1 and CDR2: SGHTA and FQGTGA. V was cut by 3 bases and J by 7 bases, with 13 bases left in between. The CDR3: CASSFQVVGEQYF. Here the CDR3 DNA reads TGTGCCAGCAGCTTCCAGGTGGTCGGGGAGCAGTACTTC.

The chain carries TRBV27 and TRBJ2-3; TRBD2 is a possible D gene (5 bases). The CDR3 covers 15 residues. CDR1 MNHEY and CDR2 SMNVEV come from the germline V gene (reference sequence). Between the trimmed V and J ends, which lost 3 bases and 1 base, there was a span of 11 bases. The CDR3 DNA is TGTGCCAGCAGTTTCTACGGGATTGGCACAGATACGCAGTATTTT. It codes for CASSFYGIGTDTQYF.

This clonotype was observed at least ten times. V gene TRBV20-1 combines with J gene TRBJ2-2, with 8 bases aligning to TRBD1. Trimming at V came to 3 bases and at J to 7 bases, leaving 7 bases not matched to a gene. There are 14 residues in the CDR3. Germline V gives CDR1 DFQATT, CDR2 SNEGSKA (reference sequence). The CDR3 bases are TGCAGTGCTAGTTGGGACAGGCTGGGCGGGGAGCTGTTTTTT. This sequence encodes CSASWDRLGGELFF.

This clonotype was counted ten times or more. This chain links TRBV6-5 with TRBJ2-7; 8 bases are a match to TRBD2. The CDR3 extends over 15 amino acids. The J segment lost 1 base and the V segment lost 0 bases, leaving 2 bases of the junction unmatched. Germline values: CDR1 MNHEY, CDR2 SVGAGI. The CDR3 spells CASSYSASGSYEQYF. Written as DNA, the CDR3 is TGTGCCAGCAGTTACTCGGCTAGCGGGTCCTACGAGCAGTACTTC.

The CDR3 region has the DNA TGTGCCAGCAGACACGTTACTATTGAAGCTTTCTTT. This translates into CASRHVTIEAFF. The chain has TRBV28 and TRBJ1-1, with D unclear. The CDR3 sequence is 12 residues long. The ends were cut back, 6 bases at V and 7 bases at J, with 12 bases in the middle. The germline gives CDR1 MDHEN, CDR2 SYDVKM.

The chain carries TRBV27 and TRBJ2-1, with 11 bases identical to TRBD2. Germline CDR1 reads MNHEY; CDR2 reads SMNVEV (reference sequence). V was pared by 8 bases and J by 9 bases, with 15 bases of the junction left unmatched. CDR3 length: 16 amino acids. The CDR3 DNA sequence: TGTGCCAGCGCCCCCAGAGGACTAGCGGGCTCCAGTGAGCAGTTCTTC. Protein sequence: CASAPRGLAGSSEQFF.

This sequence joins TRBV5-4 and TRBJ2-2, with 8 bases aligning to TRBD2. After removal of 3 bases from V and 1 base from J, the junction contained 5 bases not matched to a gene. Germline-derived CDR1 and CDR2 are SGHNT and YYREEE (reference sequence). CDR3 length: 16 residues. CDR3 DNA sequence: TGTGCCAGCAGCTCCCCGACTAGCGTGAACACCGGGGAGCTGTTTTTT. This encodes CASSSPTSVNTGELFF.